This entry lists 20 T cell receptor beta chains sequenced from one sample in a study of blood T cells in healthy people across ages. A second PCR, run for about 6 to 11 cycles, used a sample-barcoded 5' primer plus a J-beta primer mix. TCRdb used MiXCR to reprocess the 5' RACE reads, holding one entry per CDR3 protein. The sample includes 1.6 million or so distinct CDR3 sequences, about 31% of them seen just once. Sequenced material: blood. These receptors all come from a woman aged 25 to 39 in good health.

The chain couples TRBV30 to TRBJ2-1; D uncertain. The V gene's germline CDR1 is GTSNPN and CDR2 SVGIG (reference sequence). This CDR3 is built from 14 residues. V lost 3 bases and J 0 bases, leaving 9 bases between the germline ends. In DNA, the CDR3 is TGTGCCTGGAGAGGCCAGAGCTCCTACAATGAGCAGTTCTTC. Protein product: CAWRGQSSYNEQFF.

The chain combines TRBV5-6 with TRBJ2-3, with D perhaps matching TRBD2 (6 bases). Between the trimmed V and J ends, which lost 1 base and 4 bases, there was a span of 13 bases. The CDR3 is made up of 15 amino acids. Germline assignment: CDR1 SGHDT and CDR2 YYEEEE. CDR3 in DNA: TGTGCCAGCAGCTTGCCGGGACTCCAGTCAGATACGCAGTATTTT. Its translation is CASSLPGLQSDTQYF.

The V call is TRBV5-4, the J call TRBJ2-3, with a weak D call TRBD1 (6 bases). Germline V gene lookup returns CDR1 SGHNT and CDR2 YYREEE (reference sequence). V lost 2 bases, J lost 4 bases, and 11 bases lay in between. The CDR3 spans 14 residues. CDR3 amino acids: CASSFRGYSDTQYF. Here the CDR3 DNA reads TGTGCCAGCAGCTTCAGGGGATATTCAGATACGCAGTATTTT.

The sample holds a few counts of this clonotype. The chain employs TRBV7-2 and TRBJ2-5; 9 nucleotides align to TRBD2. This CDR3 is 16 amino acids long. The germline gives CDR1 SGHTA, CDR2 FQGNSA. J gave up 5 bases and V 7 bases, and 14 bases lay outside the gene matches. The CDR3: CASKSSGGAEGETQYF. DNA of the CDR3: TGTGCCAGCAAGAGTAGCGGGGGCGCAGAGGGGGAGACCCAGTACTTC.

The V and J genes are TRBV6-5 and TRBJ2-7; a weak D match, TRBD1 (6 bases). This CDR3 is 14 amino acids long. The ends were cut back, 6 bases at V and 5 bases at J, with 17 bases in the middle. Germline assignment: CDR1 MNHEY and CDR2 SVGAGI. CDR3 in amino acids: CASSLRDIRHEQYF. As DNA, the CDR3 is TGTGCCAGCAGCCTCCGGGACATCCGCCACGAGCAGTACTTC.

The chain employs TRBV3-1 and TRBJ1-2, with D hard to call. Between the trimmed V and J ends, which lost 1 base and 5 bases, there was a span of 17 bases. Germline V gives CDR1 LGHDT, CDR2 YNNKEL (reference sequence). The CDR3 runs 16 residues. CDR3 in DNA: TGTGCCAGCAGCCAAGGCTTTCTGGAATCCTCTTATGGCTACACCTTC. It specifies CASSQGFLESSYGYTF.

This clonotype turned up a few times. The rearrangement joins TRBV20-1 to TRBJ2-7, with D unresolved. Trimming left V 5 bases short and J 3 bases short, with 14 bases between. Germline V gives CDR1 DFQATT, CDR2 SNEGSKA (reference sequence). The CDR3 is made up of 13 amino acids. CDR3 region: CSALTPDGYEQYF. The DNA of the CDR3 is TGCAGTGCTCTCACCCCGGACGGCTACGAGCAGTACTTC.

This rearrangement joins TRBV5-1 to TRBJ2-6; no reliable D call. In germline, CDR1 is SGHRS, CDR2 YFSETQ. The CDR3 is 16 residues long. Trimming pared 7 bases from V and 0 bases from J, leaving 14 bases between. CDR3 bases: TGCGCCAGCCAGACGACAAGGTCCTCTGGGGCCAACGTCCTGACTTTC. Its protein is CASQTTRSSGANVLTF.

V is TRBV20-1 and J is TRBJ2-3, with D tentatively TRBD2 (5 bases). Trimming removed 3 bases at V and 0 bases at J, with 16 bases between. Germline CDR1 DFQATT, CDR2 SNEGSKA (reference sequence). CDR3 length: 16 residues. The DNA for the CDR3 is TGCAGTGCTAGTAGGCGGACTCAGGATAGCACAGATACGCAGTATTTT. This encodes CSASRRTQDSTDTQYF.

The V gene is TRBV20-1, the J gene TRBJ2-3, with 8 bases identical to TRBD1. Germline V gene data show CDR1 as DFQATT and CDR2 as SNEGSKA (reference sequence). This CDR3 has 17 residues. The V gene end was trimmed by 6 bases and the J gene end by 4 bases; junction bases not matched to a gene: 18. CDR3 DNA sequence: TGCAGTGCCTGGAAGACCTCGGACAGGGTAGTATCAGATACGCAGTATTTT. Translated, it gives CSAWKTSDRVVSDTQYF.

With respect to this clonotype: This clone may be a read error of a much larger clone one base away. This chain links TRBV5-4 with TRBJ2-5, with D uncertain. CDR1 and CDR2 from the germline V gene are SGHNT and YYREEE (reference sequence). The CDR3 totals 14 residues. With 3 bases removed from V and 2 bases from J, the gap between germline ends came to 11 bases. The CDR3 loop is CASSSDGSQETQYF. In nucleotides, the CDR3 is TGTGCCAGCAGCTCGGATGGGTCTCAAGAGACCCAGTACTTC.

There are many counts of this clonotype. This rearrangement joins TRBV4-1 to TRBJ2-7, with D maybe TRBD2 (5 bases). Germline V gene lookup returns CDR1 MGHRA and CDR2 YSYEKL. This CDR3 comprises 15 residues. V was clipped by 1 base and J by 6 bases, with 16 bases between them. The CDR3 DNA sequence: TGCGCCAGCAGCCAAGTGGCTAGCCGCCTCTCCGAGCAGTACTTC. Protein product: CASSQVASRLSEQYF.

The chain uses TRBV2 and TRBJ2-5, with unresolved D. This CDR3 region has 14 residues. With 0 bases removed from V and 1 base from J, the gap between germline ends came to 6 bases. Germline CDR1 and CDR2: SNHLY and FYNNEI. The CDR3 DNA is TGTGCCAGCAGTGAAGCGGGCAGCCAAGAGACCCAGTACTTC. Amino acid sequence: CASSEAGSQETQYF.

Points on this clonotype: The junction does not match germline at one end; this may be a read error. Written as DNA, the CDR3 is TGTGCCGGCAGTTCGAGGGGTAGGGAGACCCAGTACTTC. This sequence encodes CAGSSRGRETQYF. V gene TRBV27 combines with J gene TRBJ2-5; tentatively, D is TRBD1 or TRBD2 (5 bases each). Germline CDR1 and CDR2: MNHEY and SMNVEV (reference sequence). CDR3 size: 13 residues.

This chain uses TRBV6-6 with TRBJ2-3; 7 nucleotides match TRBD1. The ends lost 6 bases at V and 2 bases at J; junction bases unmatched: 5. The CDR3 length is 14 residues. CDR1 and CDR2 from the germline V gene are MNHNY and SVGAGI (reference sequence). CDR3 bases: TGTGCCAGCAGCCGGACAGGAGTCACAGATACGCAGTATTTT. Its translation: CASSRTGVTDTQYF.

The J gene is TRBJ2-5, the V gene TRBV5-1; 8 nucleotides align to TRBD1. V was pared by 3 bases and J by 4 bases, with 5 bases of the junction left unmatched. CDR3 length: 14 residues. Germline lookup yields CDR1 SGHRS and CDR2 YFSETQ. CDR3 amino acids: CASSWGTGSETQYF. In DNA, the CDR3 is TGCGCCAGCAGCTGGGGGACAGGCTCAGAGACCCAGTACTTC.

The CDR3 DNA reads TGTGCCAGCAGCCAAGACCGAGGGGCCGGGGAGGAGACCCAGTACTTC. This codes for CASSQDRGAGEETQYF. The chain is built from TRBV4-2 and TRBJ2-5; D possibly matches TRBD1 or TRBD2 (5 bases each). Trimming removed 0 bases from V and 5 bases from J, with 16 bases in between. This CDR3 spans 16 amino acids. Germline V gene data show CDR1 as LGHNA and CDR2 as YNFKEQ.

This clonotype turned up a few times. The chain carries TRBV12-3 or TRBV12-4 and TRBJ1-2; D unresolved. The CDR3 extends over 15 amino acids. The germline V and J ends were trimmed by 2 bases and 6 bases, with 16 bases remaining between them. Here the CDR3 DNA reads TGTGCCAGCAGTTTAAGCCGGTGGCTTTTGGATGGCTACACCTTC. Its protein product is CASSLSRWLLDGYTF.

V gene TRBV28 combines with J gene TRBJ1-5; 8 bases align to TRBD1. CDR3 length: 20 residues. CDR1 and CDR2 (germline): MDHEN, SYDVKM. J gave up 0 bases and V 5 bases, and 18 bases lay outside the gene matches. The CDR3 sequence: CASSPLGQDNFYYSNQPQHF. In DNA, the CDR3 is TGTGCCAGCAGTCCCCTGGGACAGGACAACTTTTATTATAGCAATCAGCCCCAGCATTTT.

The chain has TRBV6-2 or TRBV6-3 and TRBJ1-6, with D maybe TRBD1 (6 bases). Germline-derived CDR1 and CDR2 are MNHEY and SVGEGT. The V end lost 4 bases, the J end lost 8 bases, and 15 bases lay between the germline ends. The CDR3 extends over 15 amino acids. CDR3 DNA sequence: TGTGCCAGCAGTTCGCAGGGGATTAAGGATTCACCCCTCCACTTT. It codes for CASSSQGIKDSPLHF.